This T cell receptor beta chain stems from a study of blood T cell repertoires in COVID-19. Background on the study: Acute-phase and convalescent COVID-19 samples originated in the United States, Italy and Spain. PBMCs, B-cell-depleted T cells, or T cells provided the cDNA or gDNA that made up the material.

This CDR3 region has 17 residues. The V end lost 2 bases, the J end lost 3 bases, and 17 bases lay between the germline ends. Germline-derived CDR1 and CDR2 are ENHRY and SYGVKD. Original analysis: Quantification of nucleated cells was approximated via reference gene primer amplification. Repertoires were generated with immunoSEQ multiplex PCR, while TCRdb's copy carries only in-frame clones and drops some. The V and J calls and clone size come from that table; D and trimming were worked out from the DNA. The sample records 84,000 or so clones, more than 80% being singletons. The sample comprised peripheral blood. V is TRBV10-3 and J is TRBJ1-3, with TRBD1 as a possible D gene (5 bases). The sequence was collected from a woman older than 75 with acute or convalescent COVID-19. In DNA form, the CDR3 reads TGTGCCATCAGTGAGAGCGTACAGGAGGGGTTTGGAAACACCATATATTTT. Amino acid sequence: CAISESVQEGFGNTIYF.